This TCR beta chain was captured by sequencing in a study of circulating CD8 cells and anti-PD-1 response in melanoma. Study context: Response groups: complete/partial responders versus stable/progressive non-responders. Regarding the study as a whole: A small cohort with few responders supplied the baseline and M1 comparisons. PD-1 and DPOS subsets showed similar, higher clonality than DNEG. Subset repertoires were largely private at M1, with under 7% shared.

CDR1 is PRHDT, CDR2 FYEKMQ, per germline (reference sequence). This CDR3 spans 15 amino acids. Sorting of live CD3+CD8+TCRalphabeta+ cells by PD-1 and/or TIGIT gave four subsets. Note on this clonotype: Its antigen is undetermined. Relative to the germline gene, one junction end is altered; a read error may explain this.

Using approximately 16 ng of total RNA, TCR libraries were made with the QIAseq Immune Repertoire TCR panel. TCRdb ran MiXCR on the reads and lists one entry per CDR3 protein. The sample lists 1,000 to 1,500 distinct CDR3 sequences, 7.3% occurring once. The starting material was CD8+ T cells from PBMCs, obtained at baseline or after one month of anti-PD-1 therapy (not recorded which). This TCR was recovered from a human donor with melanoma. The J gene is TRBJ2-7, the V gene TRBV13; no definite D call. The DNA of the CDR3 is TGTGCCAGCAGCTTAGGTTCTCCGAATTCCTACGACCAGTACTTC. This codes for CASSLGSPNSYDQYF.